This TCR beta chain was captured by sequencing in a study of blood T cell repertoires in COVID-19. Recovered participants had two consecutive negative NP/OP PCR tests, healthcare professional clearance, or symptom resolution. This CDR3 is built from 13 residues. Germline V gene sequence: CDR1 MNHEY, CDR2 SMNVEV (reference sequence). Trimming took 2 bases from V and 7 from J, leaving 9 bases between them. Produced via immunoSEQ multiplex PCR; TCRdb's table is partial and in-frame only. There are a few hundred thousand clones in the sample; 80% to 90% occur only once, and roughly 1% lies in the top ten.

The sequenced material came from PBMCs or T cells enriched from blood (not recorded which). This receptor was taken from a man between 18 and 29 years old who had recovered from COVID-19. The V call is TRBV27, the J call TRBJ1-5; D is ambiguous. CDR3 DNA: TGTGCCAGCAGTTTAGGGTCGGGGCAGCCCCAGCATTTT. It is translated as CASSLGSGQPQHF.